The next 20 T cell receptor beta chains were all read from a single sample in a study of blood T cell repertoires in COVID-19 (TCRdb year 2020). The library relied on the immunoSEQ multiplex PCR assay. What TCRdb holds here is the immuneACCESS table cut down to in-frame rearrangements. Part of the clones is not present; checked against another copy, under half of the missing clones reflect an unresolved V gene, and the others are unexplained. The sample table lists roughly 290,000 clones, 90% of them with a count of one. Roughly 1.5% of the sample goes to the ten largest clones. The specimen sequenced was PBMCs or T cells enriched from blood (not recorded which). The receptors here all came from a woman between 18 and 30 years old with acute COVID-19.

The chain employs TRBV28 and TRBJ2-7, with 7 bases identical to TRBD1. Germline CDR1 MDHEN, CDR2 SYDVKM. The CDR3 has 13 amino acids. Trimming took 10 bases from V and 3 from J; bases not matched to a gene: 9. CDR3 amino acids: CATGDDRVYEQYF. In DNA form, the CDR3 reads TGTGCCACCGGGGATGACAGGGTCTACGAGCAGTACTTC.

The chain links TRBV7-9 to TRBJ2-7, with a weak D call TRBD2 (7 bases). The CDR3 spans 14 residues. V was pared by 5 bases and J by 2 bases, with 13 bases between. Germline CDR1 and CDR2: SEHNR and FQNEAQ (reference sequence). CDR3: CASSRGGVAYEQYF. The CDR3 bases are TGTGCCAGCAGCAGAGGGGGGGTGGCCTACGAGCAGTACTTC.

The DNA of the CDR3 is TGTGCCTGGAGTTCGATTCTAGCGGGTGCACACACCGGGGAGCTGTTTTTT. Protein: CAWSSILAGAHTGELFF. The V gene is TRBV30, the J gene TRBJ2-2; 8 nucleotides agree with TRBD2. There are 17 residues in the CDR3. V lost 2 bases, J lost 3 bases, and 11 bases stayed unmatched. Germline CDR1 and CDR2: GTSNPN and SVGIG (reference sequence).

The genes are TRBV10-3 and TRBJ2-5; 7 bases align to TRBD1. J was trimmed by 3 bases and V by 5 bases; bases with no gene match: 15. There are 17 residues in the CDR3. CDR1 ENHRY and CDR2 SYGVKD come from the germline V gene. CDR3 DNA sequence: TGTGCCATCAGTAGCATTGGGAGACAGGGAAATAAAGAGACCCAGTACTTC. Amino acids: CAISSIGRQGNKETQYF.

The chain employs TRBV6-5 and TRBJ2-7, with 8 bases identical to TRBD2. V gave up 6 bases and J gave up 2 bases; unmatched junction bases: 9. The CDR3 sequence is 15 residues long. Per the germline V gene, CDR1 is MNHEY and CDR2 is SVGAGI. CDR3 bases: TGTGCCAGCAGGGCCGGGACTAGTAGCCCCTACGAGCAGTACTTC. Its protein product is CASRAGTSSPYEQYF.

CDR3 region: CASSLNRGYGYTF. In DNA form, the CDR3 reads TGTGCCAGCAGCTTGAACAGGGGATATGGCTACACCTTC. The V gene is TRBV5-8, the J gene TRBJ1-2, with 7 bases matching TRBD1. The CDR3 runs to 13 residues. Looked up from germline, CDR1 is SGHTS and CDR2 is YDEGEE. J was trimmed by 5 bases and V by 1 base; bases with no gene match: 2. Combining the CDR3 with reference TRBV5-8 and TRBJ1-2 gives the whole variable domain EAGVTQSPTHLIKTRGQQATLRCSPISGHTSVYWYQQALGLGLQFLLWYDEGEERNRGNFPPRFSGRQFPNYSSELNVNALELEDSALYLCASSLNRGYGYTFGSGTRLTVV.

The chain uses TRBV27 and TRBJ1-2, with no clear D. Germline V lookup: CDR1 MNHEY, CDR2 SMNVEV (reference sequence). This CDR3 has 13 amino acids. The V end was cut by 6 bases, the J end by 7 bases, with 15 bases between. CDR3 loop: CASSPGRASGYTF. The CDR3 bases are TGTGCCAGCAGCCCCGGGAGGGCCTCTGGCTACACCTTC.

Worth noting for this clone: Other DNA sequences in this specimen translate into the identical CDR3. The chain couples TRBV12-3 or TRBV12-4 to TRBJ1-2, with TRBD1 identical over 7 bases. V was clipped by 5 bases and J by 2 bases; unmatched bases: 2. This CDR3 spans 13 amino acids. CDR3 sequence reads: CASSLGQNYGYTF. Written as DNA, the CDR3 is TGTGCCAGCAGTCTGGGACAGAACTATGGCTACACCTTC.

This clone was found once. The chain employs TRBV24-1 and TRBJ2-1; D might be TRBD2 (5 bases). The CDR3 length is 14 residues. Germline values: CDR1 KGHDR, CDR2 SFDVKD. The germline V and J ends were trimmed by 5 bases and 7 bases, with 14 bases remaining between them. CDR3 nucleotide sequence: TGTGCCACCAGTGGAAGAGGGCCGGGGAATGAGCAGTTCTTC. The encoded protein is CATSGRGPGNEQFF.

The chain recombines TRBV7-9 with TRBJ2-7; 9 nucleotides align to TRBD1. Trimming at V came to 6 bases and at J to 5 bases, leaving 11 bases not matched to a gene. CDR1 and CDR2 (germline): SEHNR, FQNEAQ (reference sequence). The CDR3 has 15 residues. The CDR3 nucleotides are TGTGCCAGCAGGGAAGAAGGGACAGGGTCTAACGAGCAGTACTTC. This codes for CASREEGTGSNEQYF.

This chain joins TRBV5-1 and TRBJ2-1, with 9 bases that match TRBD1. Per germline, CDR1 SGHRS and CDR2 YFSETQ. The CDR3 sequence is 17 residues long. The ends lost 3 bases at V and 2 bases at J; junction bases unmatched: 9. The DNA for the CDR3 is TGCGCCAGCAGCTATGGACAGGGGAGCGTCGCCTACAATGAGCAGTTCTTC. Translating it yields CASSYGQGSVAYNEQFF. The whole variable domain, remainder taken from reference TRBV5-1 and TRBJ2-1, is KAGVTQTPRYLIKTRGQQVTLSCSPISGHRSVSWYQQTPGQGLQFLFEYFSETQRNKGNFPGRFSGRQFSNSRSEMNVSTLELGDSALYLCASSYGQGSVAYNEQFFGPGTRLTVL.

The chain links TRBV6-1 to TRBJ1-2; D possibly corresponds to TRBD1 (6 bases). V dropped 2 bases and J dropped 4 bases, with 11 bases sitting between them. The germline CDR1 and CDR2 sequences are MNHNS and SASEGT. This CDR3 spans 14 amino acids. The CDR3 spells CASSESGGPYGYTF. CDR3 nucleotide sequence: TGTGCCAGCAGTGAAAGCGGGGGGCCCTATGGCTACACCTTC.

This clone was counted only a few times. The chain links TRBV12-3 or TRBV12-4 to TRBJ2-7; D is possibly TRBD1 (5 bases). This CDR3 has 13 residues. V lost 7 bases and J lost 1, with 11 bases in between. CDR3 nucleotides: TGTGCCAGCAATCGGCAGGGTTCCTACGAGCAGTACTTC. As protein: CASNRQGSYEQYF.

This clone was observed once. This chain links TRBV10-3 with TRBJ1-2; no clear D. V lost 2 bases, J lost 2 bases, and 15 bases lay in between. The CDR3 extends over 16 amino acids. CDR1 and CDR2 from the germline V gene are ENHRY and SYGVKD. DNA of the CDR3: TGTGCCATCAGTGAGCCCGTAACAGAAGCCAACTATGGCTACACCTTC. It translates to CAISEPVTEANYGYTF.

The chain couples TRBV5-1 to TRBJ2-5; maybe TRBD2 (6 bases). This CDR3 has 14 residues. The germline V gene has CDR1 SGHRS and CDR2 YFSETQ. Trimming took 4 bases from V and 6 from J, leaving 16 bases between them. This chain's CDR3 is CASSQVPSEQTQYF. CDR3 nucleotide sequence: TGCGCCAGCAGCCAGGTCCCTAGCGAGCAGACCCAGTACTTC. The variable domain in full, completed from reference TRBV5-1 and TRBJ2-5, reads KAGVTQTPRYLIKTRGQQVTLSCSPISGHRSVSWYQQTPGQGLQFLFEYFSETQRNKGNFPGRFSGRQFSNSRSEMNVSTLELGDSALYLCASSQVPSEQTQYFGPGTRLLVL.

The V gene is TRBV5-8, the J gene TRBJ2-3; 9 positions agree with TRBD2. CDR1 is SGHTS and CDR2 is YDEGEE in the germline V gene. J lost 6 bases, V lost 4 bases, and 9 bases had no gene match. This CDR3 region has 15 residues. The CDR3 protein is CASSLSGRDGDTQYF. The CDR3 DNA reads TGTGCCAGCAGCCTTAGCGGGAGAGATGGGGATACGCAGTATTTT.

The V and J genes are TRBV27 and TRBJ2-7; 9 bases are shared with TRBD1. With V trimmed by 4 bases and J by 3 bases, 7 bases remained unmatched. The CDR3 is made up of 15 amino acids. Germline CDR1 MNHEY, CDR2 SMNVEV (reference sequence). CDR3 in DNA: TGTGCCAGCAGTTCTATCCCGACAGGGGGCTACGAGCAGTACTTC. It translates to CASSSIPTGGYEQYF.

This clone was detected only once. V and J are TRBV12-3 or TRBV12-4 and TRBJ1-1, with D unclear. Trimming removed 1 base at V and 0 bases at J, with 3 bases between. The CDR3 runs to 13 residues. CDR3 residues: CASSLVMNTEAFF. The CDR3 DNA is TGTGCCAGCAGTTTAGTCATGAACACTGAAGCTTTCTTT.

This CDR3 is CSVDRLAGIKTQYF. CDR3 coding DNA: TGCAGCGTTGATCGCCTAGCGGGAATAAAGACCCAGTACTTC. The genes are TRBV29-1 and TRBJ2-5; TRBD2 agrees at 9 bases. V was pared by 3 bases and J by 6 bases, with 8 bases of the junction left unmatched. Germline CDR1 reads SQVTM; CDR2 reads ANQGSEA. CDR3 length equals 14 residues.

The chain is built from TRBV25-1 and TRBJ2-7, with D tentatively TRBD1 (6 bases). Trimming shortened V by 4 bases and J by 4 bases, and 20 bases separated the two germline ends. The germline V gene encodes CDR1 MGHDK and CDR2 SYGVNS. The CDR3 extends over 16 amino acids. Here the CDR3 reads CASSGTETLDFYEQYF. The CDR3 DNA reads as TGTGCCAGCAGTGGGACAGAAACCTTAGACTTTTACGAGCAGTACTTC.